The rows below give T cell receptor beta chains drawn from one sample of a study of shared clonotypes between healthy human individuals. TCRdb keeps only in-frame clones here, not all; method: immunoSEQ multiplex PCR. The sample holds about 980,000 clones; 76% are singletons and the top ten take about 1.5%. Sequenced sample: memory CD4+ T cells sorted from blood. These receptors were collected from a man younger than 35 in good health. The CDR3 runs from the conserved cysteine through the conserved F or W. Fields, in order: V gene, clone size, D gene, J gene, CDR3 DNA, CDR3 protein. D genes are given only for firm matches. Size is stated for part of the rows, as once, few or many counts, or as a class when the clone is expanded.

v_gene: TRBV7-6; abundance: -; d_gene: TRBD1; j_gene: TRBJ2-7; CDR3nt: TGTGCCAGCAGCTCCGGGACAGGGGGCCCCCGAGCCCCCTACGAGCAGTACTTC; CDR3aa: CASSSGTGGPRAPYEQYF
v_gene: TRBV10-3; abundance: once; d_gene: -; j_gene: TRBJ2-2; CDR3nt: TGTGCCATCAGTTACGGGGAGACCACCGGGGAGCTGTTTTTT; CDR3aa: CAISYGETTGELFF
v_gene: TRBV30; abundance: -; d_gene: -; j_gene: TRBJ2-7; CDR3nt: TGTGCCTGGAGTCCCCTTACTAGGTACGAGCAGTACTTC; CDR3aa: CAWSPLTRYEQYF
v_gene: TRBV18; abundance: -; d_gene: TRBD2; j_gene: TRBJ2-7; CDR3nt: TGTGCCAGCTCCGGGACTAGCTACGAGCAGTACTTC; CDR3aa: CASSGTSYEQYF
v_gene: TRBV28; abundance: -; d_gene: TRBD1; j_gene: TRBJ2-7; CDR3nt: TGTGCCAGCACGGAAAGTGGGACAGGGTCCTACGAGCAGTACTTC; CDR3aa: CASTESGTGSYEQYF
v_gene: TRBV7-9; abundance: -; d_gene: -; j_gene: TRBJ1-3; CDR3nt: TGTGCCAGCAGCTTAGATTCACCAAACTCTGGAAACACCATATATTTT; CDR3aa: CASSLDSPNSGNTIYF
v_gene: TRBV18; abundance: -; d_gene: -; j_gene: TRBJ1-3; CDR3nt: TGTGCCAGCCAGGGAACCGGAAACACCATATATTTT; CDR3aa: CASQGTGNTIYF
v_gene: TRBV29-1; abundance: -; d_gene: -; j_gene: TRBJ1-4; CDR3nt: TGCAGCGTTGTTGAGGGAAAGGGAAAACTGTTTTTT; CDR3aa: CSVVEGKGKLFF
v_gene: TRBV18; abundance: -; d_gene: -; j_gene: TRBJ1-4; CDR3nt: TGTGCCAGCTCACCCGGGCAGGGAGGAGAAAAACTGTTTTTT; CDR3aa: CASSPGQGGEKLFF
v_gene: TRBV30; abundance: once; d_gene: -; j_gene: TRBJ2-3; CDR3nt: TGTGCCTGGAGGGGGACCGGGGCGGTTTGGGCAGATACGCAGTATTTT; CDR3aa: CAWRGTGAVWADTQYF
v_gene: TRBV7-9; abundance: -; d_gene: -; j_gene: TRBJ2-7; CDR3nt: TGTGCCAGCAGCCCAACCCAAGTTCTTGGGGGCCTCTCCTACGAGCAGTACTTC; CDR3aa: CASSPTQVLGGLSYEQYF
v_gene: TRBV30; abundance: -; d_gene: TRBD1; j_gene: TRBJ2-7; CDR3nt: TGTGCCTGGACCCCTGGGACAGTCTCCTACGAGCAGTACTTC; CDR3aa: CAWTPGTVSYEQYF
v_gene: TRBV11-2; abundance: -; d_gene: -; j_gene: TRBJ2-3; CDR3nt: TGTGCCAGCACGGAGTTCACAGATACGCAGTATTTT; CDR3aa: CASTEFTDTQYF
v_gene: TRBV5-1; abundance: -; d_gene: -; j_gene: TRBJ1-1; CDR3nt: TGCGCCAGCAGCTTGGACAGGAGGGTTGAAGCTTTCTTT; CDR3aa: CASSLDRRVEAFF
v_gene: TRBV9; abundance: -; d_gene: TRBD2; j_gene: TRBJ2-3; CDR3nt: TGTGCCAGCAGCGTAGGTCAGACTAGCGTTAGCACAGATACGCAGTATTTT; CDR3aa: CASSVGQTSVSTDTQYF
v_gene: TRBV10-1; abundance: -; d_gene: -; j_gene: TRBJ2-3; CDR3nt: TGCGCCAGCAGTGATGGCGGACCCAAGGATACGCAGTATTTT; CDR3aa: CASSDGGPKDTQYF
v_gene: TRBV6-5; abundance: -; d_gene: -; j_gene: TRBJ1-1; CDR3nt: TGTGCCAGCAGTTACACGGCAGCCAACACTGAAGCTTTCTTT; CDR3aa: CASSYTAANTEAFF
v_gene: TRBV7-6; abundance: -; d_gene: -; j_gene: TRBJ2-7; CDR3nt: TGTGCCAGCAGCTTAGTCCGAGGAGGAGGGTACTCCTACGAGCAGTACTTC; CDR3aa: CASSLVRGGGYSYEQYF
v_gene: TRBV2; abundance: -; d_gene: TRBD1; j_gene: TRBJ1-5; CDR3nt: TGTGCCAGCAGTAAAGACAGGGGAGATCACCCCCAGCATTTT; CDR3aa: CASSKDRGDHPQHF
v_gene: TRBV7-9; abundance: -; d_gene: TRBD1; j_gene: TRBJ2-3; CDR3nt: TGTGCCAGCAGCTCGCTCGACAGGGCTGGCACAGATACGCAGTATTTT; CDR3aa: CASSSLDRAGTDTQYF
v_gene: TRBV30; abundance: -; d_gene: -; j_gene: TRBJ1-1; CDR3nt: TGTGCCATTCAAGCCTACAGGTACACTGAAGCTTTCTTT; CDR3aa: CAIQAYRYTEAFF
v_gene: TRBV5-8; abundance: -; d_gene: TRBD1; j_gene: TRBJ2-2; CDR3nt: TGTGCCAGCAGCCCTATTCGACAGGGCCCCGGGGAGCTGTTTTTT; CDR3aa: CASSPIRQGPGELFF
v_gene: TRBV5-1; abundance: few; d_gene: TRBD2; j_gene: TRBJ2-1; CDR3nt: TGCGCCAGCAGGCTCGGGGGGAACTCCTACAATGAGCAGTTCTTC; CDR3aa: CASRLGGNSYNEQFF
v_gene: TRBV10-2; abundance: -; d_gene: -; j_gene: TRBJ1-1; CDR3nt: TGCGCCAGCAGTGATCGCAAGAACACTGAAGCTTTCTTT; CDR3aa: CASSDRKNTEAFF
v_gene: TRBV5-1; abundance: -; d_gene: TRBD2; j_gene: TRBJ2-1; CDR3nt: TGCGCCAGCAGCTTGGATCTTGCTAGCGGAGGGGATGAGCAGTTCTTC; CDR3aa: CASSLDLASGGDEQFF
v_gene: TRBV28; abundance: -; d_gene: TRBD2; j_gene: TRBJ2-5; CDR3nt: TGTGCCAGCAGAGCGAGCCATAGCGGGGGAAAAGAGACCCAGTACTTC; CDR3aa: CASRASHSGGKETQYF
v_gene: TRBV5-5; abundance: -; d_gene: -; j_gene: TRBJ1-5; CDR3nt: TGTGCCAGCAGGTTGACAGGCAGCAATCAGCCCCAGCATTTT; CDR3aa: CASRLTGSNQPQHF
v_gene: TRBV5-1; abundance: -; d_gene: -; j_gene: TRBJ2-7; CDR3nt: TGCGCCAGCAGCTTGGAGGAGGGCCCCTACGAGCAGTACTTC; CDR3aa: CASSLEEGPYEQYF
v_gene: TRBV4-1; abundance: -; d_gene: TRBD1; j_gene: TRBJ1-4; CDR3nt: TGCGCCAGCAGCCTCCGGGACAGGGGTTCTCCGGGGGATGAAAAACTGTTTTTT; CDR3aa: CASSLRDRGSPGDEKLFF
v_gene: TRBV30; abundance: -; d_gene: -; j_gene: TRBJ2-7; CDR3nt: TGTGCCTGGAAGGACAGCTACGAGCAGTACTTC; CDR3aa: CAWKDSYEQYF
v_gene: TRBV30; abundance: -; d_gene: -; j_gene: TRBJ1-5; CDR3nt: TGTGCCTGGAGTGTATCAGGGGATTATCAGCCCCAGCATTTT; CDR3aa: CAWSVSGDYQPQHF
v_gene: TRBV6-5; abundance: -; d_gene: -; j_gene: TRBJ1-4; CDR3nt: TGTGCCAGCAGTTACTCAGCGACAACTAATGAAAAACTGTTTTTT; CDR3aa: CASSYSATTNEKLFF
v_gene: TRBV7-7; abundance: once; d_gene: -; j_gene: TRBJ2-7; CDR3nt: TGTGCTAGCAGCCCTGGAGGGGGCGCCGAGCAGTACTTC; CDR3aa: CASSPGGGAEQYF
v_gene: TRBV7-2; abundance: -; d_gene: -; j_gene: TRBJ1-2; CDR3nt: TGTGCCAGCAGGCTCGGGTTAAACTATGGCTACACCTTC; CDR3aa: CASRLGLNYGYTF
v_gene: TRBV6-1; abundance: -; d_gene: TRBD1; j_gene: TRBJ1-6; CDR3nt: TGTGCCAGCAGTGACGGGACAGGGGGCGCATATAATTCACCCCTCCACTTT; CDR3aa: CASSDGTGGAYNSPLHF
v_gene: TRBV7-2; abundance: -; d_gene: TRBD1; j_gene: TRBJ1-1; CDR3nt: TGTGCCAGCAGCTTTCATCAGGGGGCGAACACTGAAGCTTTCTTT; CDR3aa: CASSFHQGANTEAFF
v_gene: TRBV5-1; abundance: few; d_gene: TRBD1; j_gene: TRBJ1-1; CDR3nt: TGCGCCAGCAGCGCCTCGGACAGGTCCGACGGGGAAGCTTTCTTT; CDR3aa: CASSASDRSDGEAFF
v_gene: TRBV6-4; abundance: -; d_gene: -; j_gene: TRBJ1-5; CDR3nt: TGTGCCAGCAGCCCCGAGGGGGGTGGCAATCAGCCCCAGCATTTT; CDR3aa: CASSPEGGGNQPQHF
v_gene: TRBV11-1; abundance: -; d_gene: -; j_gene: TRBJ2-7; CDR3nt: TGTGCCAGCAGCTTCCATAAGGGTTTAACCTACGAGCAGTACTTC; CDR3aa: CASSFHKGLTYEQYF
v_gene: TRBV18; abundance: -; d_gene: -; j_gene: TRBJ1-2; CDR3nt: TGTGCCAGCTCACCACCGGGCACTTCAAACTATGGCTACACCTTC; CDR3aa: CASSPPGTSNYGYTF
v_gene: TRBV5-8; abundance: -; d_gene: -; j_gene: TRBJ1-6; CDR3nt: TGTGCCAGCAGCTTTCTGTGGGATTCACCCCTCCACTTT; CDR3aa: CASSFLWDSPLHF
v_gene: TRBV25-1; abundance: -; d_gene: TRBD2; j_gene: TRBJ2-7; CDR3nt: TGTGCCAGCAGTGAATGGGAGGGCACCTACGAGCAGTACTTC; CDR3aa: CASSEWEGTYEQYF
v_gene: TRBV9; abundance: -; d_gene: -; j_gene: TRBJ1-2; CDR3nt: TGTGCCAGCAGCGTAGGCGGAGGAGTCTATGGCTACACCTTC; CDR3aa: CASSVGGGVYGYTF
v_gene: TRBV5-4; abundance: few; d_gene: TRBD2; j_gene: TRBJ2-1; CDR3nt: TGTGCCAGCAGCTTCCCACTAGCGTCGGCTGGCTCGACGTTCAATGAGCAGTTCTTC; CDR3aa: CASSFPLASAGSTFNEQFF
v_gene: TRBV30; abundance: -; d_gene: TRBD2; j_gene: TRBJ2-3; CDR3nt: TGTGCCTGGAGTGTACAAACTAGCGGGGATCCCGTTGATTTT; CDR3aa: CAWSVQTSGDPVDF
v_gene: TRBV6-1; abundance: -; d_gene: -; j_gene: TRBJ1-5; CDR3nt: TGTGCCAGCAGTGAAGGATCGAGCAGCAATCAGCCCCAGCATTTT; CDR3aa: CASSEGSSSNQPQHF
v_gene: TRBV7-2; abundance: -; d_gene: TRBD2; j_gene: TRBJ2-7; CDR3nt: TGTGCCAGCAGCTTAAGAGGCGGGAGGGAGTACGAGCAGTACTTC; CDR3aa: CASSLRGGREYEQYF
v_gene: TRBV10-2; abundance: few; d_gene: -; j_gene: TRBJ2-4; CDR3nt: TGCGCCAGCAGCCTAGACCCGAGGGGGGCCAAAAACATTCAGTACTTC; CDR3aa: CASSLDPRGAKNIQYF
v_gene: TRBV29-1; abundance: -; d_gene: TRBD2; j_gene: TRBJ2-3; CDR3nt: TGCAGCGTTGAAGAACCGCGGCGGGAGCCAGTAGATACGCAGTATTTT; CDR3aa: CSVEEPRREPVDTQYF
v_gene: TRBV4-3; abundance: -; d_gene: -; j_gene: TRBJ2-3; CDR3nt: TGCGCCAGCAGCCAAGATTCGGGCAGGGCAGATACGCAGTATTTT; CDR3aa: CASSQDSGRADTQYF
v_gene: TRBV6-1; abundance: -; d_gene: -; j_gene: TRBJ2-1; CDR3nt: TGTGCCAGCAGTGAATCGGGCCGAGATCAGTTCTTC; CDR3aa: CASSESGRDQFF
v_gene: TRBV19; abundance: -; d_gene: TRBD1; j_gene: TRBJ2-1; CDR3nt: TGTGCCAGTAGTGCCGGGACAGGGACTTGGAGAAATGAGCAGTTCTTC; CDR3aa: CASSAGTGTWRNEQFF